This TCR beta chain is drawn from a study of blood T cell repertoires in COVID-19. Study in general: The cDNA or gDNA used as material had been derived from T cells, B-cell-depleted T cells, or PBMCs.

The CDR3 loop spans 14 amino acids. Germline-derived CDR1 and CDR2 are SGDLS and YYNGEE. Trimming left V 4 bases short and J 8 bases short, with 15 bases between. In the authors' methods: The authors estimated nucleated cell counts from reference gene primer amplification. Clones were sequenced by immunoSEQ multiplex PCR, and TCRdb holds only the in-frame ones, with some missing. Clone size and V and J calls were adopted from that table, with D and trimming inferred from the DNA. The table includes about 190,000 clones, roughly four fifths detected once. The TCR originated in a woman between 40 and 50 years old with acute or convalescent COVID-19. The genes are TRBV9 and TRBJ1-4, with no clear D. Sequenced material: peripheral blood. In DNA, the CDR3 is TGTGCCAGCAGCCCCTACGGGGAGAGGGAAAAACTGTTTTTT. It translates to CASSPYGEREKLFF.